This TCR beta chain was observed in a study of T cell responses to AZD1222 COVID-19 vaccine. General observations from the study: Spike-specific TCR breadth and depth grew following two AZD1222 doses. Donors were chiefly white British, with a greater number of females, and clonal diversity was perhaps underestimated.

The germline CDR1 and CDR2 sequences are MDHEN and SYDVKM. Deletions cut 6 bases from V and 5 bases from J, with 16 bases between. The CDR3 loop spans 14 amino acids. The table came from immunoSEQ multiplex PCR; TCRdb's copy has only in-frame clones and leaves some out. The data show 100,000 or so clones, more than 85% seen once. Turning to this clone: Its antigen is unidentified.

This sequence originates from an adult in good health. The sequencing here drew on peripheral blood, taken on day 0 of AZD1222 vaccination. The chain employs TRBV28 and TRBJ1-2, with a tentative D call TRBD1 (5 bases). The CDR3 sequence: CASRRGDRSYGYTF. CDR3 in DNA: TGTGCCAGCAGGCGGGGGGACCGTTCTTATGGCTACACCTTC.